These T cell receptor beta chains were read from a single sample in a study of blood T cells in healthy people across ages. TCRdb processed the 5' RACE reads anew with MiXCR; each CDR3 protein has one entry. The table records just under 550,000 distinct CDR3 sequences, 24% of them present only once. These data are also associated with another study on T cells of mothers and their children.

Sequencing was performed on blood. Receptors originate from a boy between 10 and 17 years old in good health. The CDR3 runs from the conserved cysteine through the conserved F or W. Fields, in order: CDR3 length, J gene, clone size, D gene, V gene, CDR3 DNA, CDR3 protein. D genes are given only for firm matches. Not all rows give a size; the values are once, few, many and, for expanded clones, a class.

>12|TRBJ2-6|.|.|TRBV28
TGTGCCACAGAGGGCCTGGCGGGCGTCCTGACTTTC
CATEGLAGVLTF
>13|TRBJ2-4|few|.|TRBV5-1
TGCGCCAGCAGCTTGGGGGGCCAAAACATTCAGTACTTC
CASSLGGQNIQYF
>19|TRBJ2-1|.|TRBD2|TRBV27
TGTGCCAGCAGTCTCCGTATTCCAAGGACTAGCGGTAACTACAATGAGCAGTTCTTC
CASSLRIPRTSGNYNEQFF
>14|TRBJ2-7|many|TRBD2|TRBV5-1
TGCGCCAGCAGTTCGGGGAGCGGGGCCTACGAGCAGTACTTC
CASSSGSGAYEQYF
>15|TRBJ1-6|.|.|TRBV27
TGTGCCAGCAGTTTATCGAACCCGACTAGCTCACCCCTCCACTTT
CASSLSNPTSSPLHF
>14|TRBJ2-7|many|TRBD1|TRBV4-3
TGCGCCAGCAGCCAAGGACAGGGCACCTACGAGCAGTACTTC
CASSQGQGTYEQYF
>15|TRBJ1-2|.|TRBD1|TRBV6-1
TGTGCCAGCAGTAAAGGACAGGGGGGTAACTATGGCTACACCTTC
CASSKGQGGNYGYTF
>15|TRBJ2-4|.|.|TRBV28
TGTGCCAGCAGTTTGGGCGGGATGGCCAAAAACATTCAGTACTTC
CASSLGGMAKNIQYF
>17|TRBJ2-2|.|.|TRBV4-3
TGCGCCAGCAGCCAAGGTAGCGCGCCGGTTCGGACCGGGGAGCTGTTTTTT
CASSQGSAPVRTGELFF
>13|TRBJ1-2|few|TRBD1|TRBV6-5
TGTGCCAGCAGCTTCGGACAGGGGTTTGGCTACACCTTC
CASSFGQGFGYTF
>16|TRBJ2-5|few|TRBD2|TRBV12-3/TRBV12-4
TGTGCCAGCAGCTCCCTAGGGATAGCGGGAGATGAGACCCAGTACTTC
CASSSLGIAGDETQYF
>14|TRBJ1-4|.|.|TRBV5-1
TGCGCCAGCAGCTTGGCCGGGGGGCCGGTAAAACTGTTTTTT
CASSLAGGPVKLFF